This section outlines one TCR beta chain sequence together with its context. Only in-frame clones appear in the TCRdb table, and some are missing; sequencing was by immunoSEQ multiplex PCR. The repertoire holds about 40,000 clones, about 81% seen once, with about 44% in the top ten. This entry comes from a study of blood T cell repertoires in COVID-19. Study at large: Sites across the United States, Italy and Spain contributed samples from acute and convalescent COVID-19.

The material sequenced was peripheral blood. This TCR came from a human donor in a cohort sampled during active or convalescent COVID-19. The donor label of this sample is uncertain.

The CDR3 nucleotides are TGTGCCAGCAACCGTTCCCCCGGACAAGGAAATTCACCCCTCCACTTT. Translating it yields CASNRSPGQGNSPLHF. This rearrangement joins TRBV7-8 to TRBJ1-6; D possibly corresponds to TRBD1 (5 bases). The CDR3 spans 16 residues. Trimming cost V 7 bases and J 7 bases, with 20 bases left between them. CDR1 and CDR2 (germline): SGHVS, FQNEAQ.